The 32 T cell receptor beta chains listed next were all sequenced from one sample in a study of blood T cell repertoires in COVID-19 (dated by TCRdb to 2020 to 2021). Libraries were built with the immunoSEQ multiplex PCR assay. TCRdb's version of the immuneACCESS table is confined to in-frame rearrangements and falls short of the full clone set. An unresolved V gene accounts for under half of the shortfall where checked; the remainder is of unknown origin. In all, the sample holds roughly 230,000 clones, and roughly 84% of those were seen once. Less than 5.5% of the sample is held by the ten biggest clonotypes. The specimen was peripheral blood. These receptors were taken from a man aged 45-65 years with active or convalescent COVID-19.

The CDR3 sequence: CASSLGAGQPQHF. The CDR3, as DNA: TGTGCCAGCAGCTTAGGGGCGGGCCAGCCCCAGCATTTT. This chain uses TRBV7-2 with TRBJ1-5, with unresolved D. CDR3 length: 13 residues. Germline loops: CDR1 SGHTA, CDR2 FQGNSA. V gave up 1 base and J gave up 7 bases, with 8 bases separating them.

V is TRBV20-1 and J is TRBJ2-7; 11 positions match TRBD2. The CDR3 is 14 amino acids. J lost 3 bases, V lost 3 bases, and 4 bases had no gene match. Germline values: CDR1 DFQATT, CDR2 SNEGSKA (reference sequence). CDR3: CSASIAGGNYEQYF. The CDR3 DNA sequence: TGCAGTGCTAGTATAGCGGGGGGGAACTACGAGCAGTACTTC.

This clone was seen only once. The chain is built from TRBV13 and TRBJ2-7; 13 nucleotides agree with TRBD2. V gave up 2 bases and J gave up 5 bases; unmatched junction bases: 6. The CDR3 is 16 amino acids. From germline, CDR1 is PRHDT and CDR2 FYEKMQ (reference sequence). The DNA of the CDR3 is TGTGCCAGCAGCTTACCGGGACTAGCGGGGCCCCACGAGCAGTACTTC. This gives the protein CASSLPGLAGPHEQYF.

This rearrangement joins TRBV5-6 to TRBJ2-2; D remains unclear. Germline assignment: CDR1 SGHDT and CDR2 YYEEEE. V lost 6 bases and J 4 bases, leaving 13 bases between the germline ends. This CDR3 is 14 amino acids long. CDR3 DNA: TGTGCCAGCACCCCATTTACATCCACCGGGGAGCTGTTTTTT. Amino acid sequence: CASTPFTSTGELFF.

This clone was recorded once. V usage is TRBV7-2 and J usage is TRBJ1-1, with a tentative D call TRBD1 (6 bases). CDR1 SGHTA and CDR2 FQGNSA come from the germline V gene. This CDR3 region has 15 residues. Trimming cost V 5 bases and J 4 bases, with 17 bases left between them. The CDR3 DNA is TGTGCCAGCAGCCCCAGGGGTGGGGGGGGCACTGAAGCTTTCTTT. Amino acids: CASSPRGGGGTEAFF.

The rearrangement uses TRBV19 and TRBJ2-1; no definite D call. Germline V gene sequence: CDR1 LNHDA, CDR2 SQIVND (reference sequence). The CDR3 contains 16 residues. V lost 3 bases to trimming and J lost 7 bases, with 19 bases between them. The CDR3 reads CASSMGSLTSNNEQFF. The DNA of the CDR3 is TGTGCCAGTAGTATGGGCAGTCTTACGAGTAATAATGAGCAGTTCTTC.

The sample holds a few counts of this clone. This chain joins TRBV6-4 and TRBJ2-3; TRBD2 matches 8 bases. CDR3 length equals 15 residues. The V segment lost 0 bases and the J segment 1 base; nucleotides outside the gene matches: 0. The germline gives CDR1 MRHNA, CDR2 SNTAGT. The CDR3 bases are TGTGCCAGCAGTGACTCGCGGGGGGGCACAGATACGCAGTATTTT. Its translation is CASSDSRGGTDTQYF.

This chain connects TRBV5-6 to TRBJ1-6; 9 bases map to TRBD1. This CDR3 is 16 amino acids long. The V gene's germline CDR1 is SGHDT and CDR2 YYEEEE. The V gene end was trimmed by 4 bases and the J gene end by 7 bases; junction bases not matched to a gene: 9. The CDR3 nucleotides are TGTGCCAGCAGCCTTTTACAGGGGGCTGGGAATTCACCCCTCCACTTT. Protein sequence: CASSLLQGAGNSPLHF.

The genes are TRBV28 and TRBJ1-6; D is uncertain. The CDR3 is 16 amino acids. Trimming left V 5 bases short and J 8 bases short, with 19 bases between. From germline, CDR1 is MDHEN and CDR2 SYDVKM. The DNA of the CDR3 is TGTGCCAGCAGTCCCCCCGGGGAGGCCTTTGATTCACCCCTCCACTTT. This sequence encodes CASSPPGEAFDSPLHF.

The V gene is TRBV9, the J gene TRBJ1-1; 7 positions agree with TRBD1. The J segment lost 7 bases and the V segment lost 0 bases, leaving 3 bases of the junction unmatched. Germline-derived CDR1 and CDR2 are SGDLS and YYNGEE. CDR3 length: 13 residues. The CDR3 region has the DNA TGTGCCAGCAGCGTAGGACAGGGCCTTGAAGCTTTCTTT. Its protein product is CASSVGQGLEAFF.

The genes are TRBV19 and TRBJ2-1; 12 bases match TRBD1. The CDR3 has 14 residues. The germline gives CDR1 LNHDA, CDR2 SQIVND (reference sequence). V trimming: 3 bases; J trimming: 7 bases; junction bases outside the gene matches: 1. CDR3 loop: CASSMGQGANEQFF. The DNA of the CDR3 is TGTGCCAGTAGTATGGGACAGGGGGCTAATGAGCAGTTCTTC.

This clone was observed once. The V gene is TRBV30, the J gene TRBJ1-1; no clear D gene. V was clipped by 4 bases and J by 2 bases, with 11 bases between them. The CDR3 loop spans 13 amino acids. The germline V gene encodes CDR1 GTSNPN and CDR2 SVGIG (reference sequence). The CDR3 nucleotides read TGTGCCTGGAATTGGCAGAAAAACACTGAAGCTTTCTTT. It codes for CAWNWQKNTEAFF.

The genes are TRBV5-1 and TRBJ2-7; the match to TRBD1 covers 12 bases. After removal of 4 bases from V and 6 bases from J, the junction contained 5 bases not matched to a gene. Germline V CDR1 and CDR2: SGHRS, YFSETQ. The CDR3 length is 14 residues. CDR3 nucleotides: TGCGCCAGCAGCAAGGGACAGGGGGCTCGCGAGCAGTACTTC. Its translation: CASSKGQGAREQYF. The variable domain in full, with the rest retrieved from reference TRBV5-1 and TRBJ2-7, is KAGVTQTPRYLIKTRGQQVTLSCSPISGHRSVSWYQQTPGQGLQFLFEYFSETQRNKGNFPGRFSGRQFSNSRSEMNVSTLELGDSALYLCASSKGQGAREQYFGPGTRLTVT.

The V and J genes are TRBV30 and TRBJ2-7; 8 bases map to TRBD2. The CDR3 runs 15 residues. V shed 2 bases, J shed 3 bases, and the junction held 9 bases outside the gene matches. The germline V gene has CDR1 GTSNPN and CDR2 SVGIG (reference sequence). CDR3 coding DNA: TGTGCCTGGAGTCCGGGGGGGGCCGGAGACTACGAGCAGTACTTC. Translation gives CAWSPGGAGDYEQYF.

This chain links TRBV5-8 with TRBJ2-4, with a tentative D call TRBD1 (6 bases). V lost 2 bases to trimming and J lost 7 bases, with 7 bases between them. CDR1 is SGHTS, CDR2 YDEGEE, per germline. The CDR3 is 12 amino acids. In nucleotides, the CDR3 is TGTGCCAGCAGCTTAGGGGGTAACATTCAGTACTTC. It yields the protein CASSLGGNIQYF.

This chain joins TRBV19 and TRBJ1-1, with 9 bases matching TRBD1. The CDR3 totals 15 residues. Per germline, CDR1 LNHDA and CDR2 SQIVND (reference sequence). J was trimmed by 4 bases and V by 8 bases; bases with no gene match: 11. CDR3 bases: TGTGCCAGTGGCCGGGACAGGGATTTTATCACTGAAGCTTTCTTT. It yields the protein CASGRDRDFITEAFF.

The chain carries TRBV30 and TRBJ1-1; 8 nucleotides align to TRBD1. The CDR3 extends over 13 amino acids. The V and J ends lost 5 bases and 5 bases, in that order; junction bases with no gene match: 7. Germline V gene data show CDR1 as GTSNPN and CDR2 as SVGIG (reference sequence). CDR3 in amino acids: CAWSQGARTEAFF. DNA of the CDR3: TGTGCCTGGTCTCAGGGGGCGAGGACTGAAGCTTTCTTT. The variable domain in full, completed from reference TRBV30 and TRBJ1-1, reads SQTIHQWPATLVQPVGSPLSLECTVEGTSNPNLYWYRQAAGRGLQLLFYSVGIGQISSEVPQNLSASRPQDRQFILSSKKLLLSDSGFYLCAWSQGARTEAFFGQGTRLTVV.

There are a few counts of this clone. The chain combines TRBV7-2 with TRBJ2-2, with D tentatively TRBD2 (5 bases). In germline, CDR1 is SGHTA, CDR2 FQGNSA. The germline V and J ends were trimmed by 2 bases and 7 bases, with 11 bases remaining between them. The CDR3 extends over 14 amino acids. Written as DNA, the CDR3 is TGTGCCAGCAGCTTAAACCTAGCTGGCGGGGAGCTGTTTTTT. It encodes CASSLNLAGGELFF.

V is TRBV19 and J is TRBJ2-7; D gene unclear. This CDR3 has 13 amino acids. CDR1 and CDR2 (germline): LNHDA, SQIVND (reference sequence). Trimming cost V 1 base and J 5 bases, with 9 bases left between them. The CDR3 protein is CASSIARRDEQYF. Written as DNA, the CDR3 is TGTGCCAGTAGTATAGCTCGTCGAGACGAGCAGTACTTC.

The CDR3 region has the DNA TGTGCCAGCAGCGTCCGGGACAACCAAGAGACCCAGTACTTC. Its translation is CASSVRDNQETQYF. The gene calls are TRBV9 and TRBJ2-5; TRBD1 is a possible D gene (6 bases). Trimming stripped 2 bases from V and 0 bases from J, with 8 bases between. Germline V CDR1 and CDR2: SGDLS, YYNGEE. The CDR3 spans 14 residues. Full variable domain (missing parts from reference TRBV9 and TRBJ2-5): DSGVTQTPKHLITATGQRVTLRCSPRSGDLSVYWYQQSLDQGLQFLIQYYNGEERAKGNILERFSAQQFPDLHSELNLSSLELGDSALYFCASSVRDNQETQYFGPGTRLLVL.

This clone has just a few counts. This chain joins TRBV27 and TRBJ2-3, with TRBD1 identical over 10 bases. CDR1 MNHEY and CDR2 SMNVEV come from the germline V gene (reference sequence). V was pared by 2 bases and J by 6 bases, with 2 bases of the junction left unmatched. The CDR3 loop spans 14 amino acids. The CDR3 nucleotides read TGTGCCAGCAGTTTAGGACAGGGGGGTGATACGCAGTATTTT. This translates into CASSLGQGGDTQYF.

The chain employs TRBV5-1 and TRBJ1-3, with 11 bases that match TRBD1. The trim removed 4 bases at V and 8 bases at J, leaving 5 bases unmatched. Germline CDR1 reads SGHRS; CDR2 reads YFSETQ. The CDR3 totals 14 residues. In DNA form, the CDR3 reads TGCGCCAGCAGCCCGGGACAGGGGGATTACACCATATATTTT. Protein sequence: CASSPGQGDYTIYF.

V gene TRBV6-5 combines with J gene TRBJ1-3; D call uncertain. V lost 6 bases and J lost 0, with 9 bases in between. Germline V gene sequence: CDR1 MNHEY, CDR2 SVGAGI. The CDR3 has 14 amino acids. The CDR3 reads CASRPTISGNTIYF. The CDR3 nucleotides are TGTGCCAGCAGACCGACAATCTCTGGAAACACCATATATTTT.

J is TRBJ2-5 and V is TRBV2; no clear D gene. The germline gives CDR1 SNHLY, CDR2 FYNNEI. This CDR3 comprises 13 residues. V was clipped by 7 bases and J by 5 bases, with 14 bases between them. CDR3 region: CASTQASKETQYF. CDR3 DNA sequence: TGTGCCAGCACCCAGGCGAGTAAGGAGACCCAGTACTTC.

The chain couples TRBV5-1 to TRBJ1-6; possible D gene TRBD1, 6 bases. The CDR3 totals 14 residues. Trimming shortened V by 4 bases and J by 8 bases, and 13 bases separated the two germline ends. CDR1 is SGHRS, CDR2 YFSETQ, per germline. This CDR3 reads CASSTGQRDSPLHF. CDR3 sequence (DNA): TGCGCCAGCAGCACCGGACAGAGAGATTCACCCCTCCACTTT.

V gene TRBV19 combines with J gene TRBJ2-2; D is uncertain. The length of the CDR3 is 14 residues. V was clipped by 3 bases and J by 7 bases, with 12 bases between them. In germline, CDR1 is LNHDA, CDR2 SQIVND (reference sequence). The CDR3 coding sequence is TGTGCCAGTAGTATTATCCGACGAGGCGGGGAGCTGTTTTTT. Amino acid sequence: CASSIIRRGGELFF.

The rearrangement links TRBV5-1 to TRBJ2-3, with a possible D match to TRBD1 (5 bases). CDR1 and CDR2 from the germline V gene are SGHRS and YFSETQ. Trimming removed 2 bases at V and 4 bases at J, with 8 bases between. CDR3 length: 13 amino acids. CDR3 nucleotides: TGCGCCAGCAGCTTAGGGGATCCAGATACGCAGTATTTT. Translation: CASSLGDPDTQYF.

The table lists this clone with a few counts. The rearrangement uses TRBV6-5 and TRBJ2-7; the match to TRBD1 covers 10 bases. CDR3 size: 14 residues. V lost 7 bases and J lost 1; bases outside the gene matches: 4. Germline V gene data show CDR1 as MNHEY and CDR2 as SVGAGI. The CDR3 coding sequence is TGTGCCAGCATGAGGACAGGGGGATCCTACGAGCAGTACTTC. It encodes CASMRTGGSYEQYF.

The chain combines TRBV27 with TRBJ2-7; 11 bases are a match to TRBD1. J lost 7 bases, V lost 0 bases, and 8 bases had no gene match. Germline assignment: CDR1 MNHEY and CDR2 SMNVEV (reference sequence). The CDR3 extends over 16 amino acids. The CDR3 coding sequence is TGTGCCAGCAGTTTATCGATGGGACAGGGGGTTGGAGAGCAGTACTTC. Translating gives CASSLSMGQGVGEQYF.

The V gene is TRBV6-5, the J gene TRBJ2-7; possibly TRBD2 for D (5 bases). The germline V and J ends were trimmed by 0 bases and 0 bases, with 9 bases remaining between them. Germline CDR1 MNHEY, CDR2 SVGAGI. This CDR3 is built from 15 residues. DNA for the CDR3: TGTGCCAGCAGTTACTCGCGAGGGAGCTCCTACGAGCAGTACTTC. This translates into CASSYSRGSSYEQYF.

Written as DNA, the CDR3 is TGTGCCAGCACCAATTCGGGCAGGGGGTATGGCTACACCTTC. It encodes CASTNSGRGYGYTF. The V and J genes are TRBV28 and TRBJ1-2; 7 nucleotides match TRBD1. The CDR3 is made up of 14 amino acids. J was trimmed by 5 bases and V by 7 bases; bases with no gene match: 10. The germline CDR1 and CDR2 sequences are MDHEN and SYDVKM.

This clone has a handful of counts. The chain has TRBV27 and TRBJ2-6; 12 nucleotides match TRBD1. This CDR3 comprises 19 residues. The V gene end was trimmed by 4 bases and the J gene end by 4 bases; junction bases not matched to a gene: 11. In germline, CDR1 is MNHEY, CDR2 SMNVEV (reference sequence). CDR3 coding DNA: TGTGCCAGCAGTTCCGCCCGGGACAGGGGGCTAGTAGGGGCCAACGTCCTGACTTTC. Encoded protein: CASSSARDRGLVGANVLTF.